This TCR beta chain appears in the sequencing data of a study of T cell repertoires in cytomegalovirus infection. TCRdb recomputed calls from the reads with MiXCR, one row per CDR3 protein. The sample lists around 450,000 distinct CDR3 sequences; 31% were seen once. Trimming stripped 4 bases from V and 1 base from J, with 11 bases between. Germline CDR1 reads SGHTA; CDR2 reads FQGNSA. The length of the CDR3 is 15 residues. The sample holds many counts of this clonotype. The chain is built from TRBV7-2 and TRBJ1-5; D remains ambiguous. This TCR was sampled from a human donor in good health (CMV status not recorded). Some clones in this sample may be carry-over from other donors' samples. Sequencing was performed on PBMCs. CDR3 in DNA: TGTGCCAGCAGCTCGAGAGACCTGAGCAATCAGCCCCAGCATTTT. Translated: CASSSRDLSNQPQHF. Full variable domain (remainder filled in from reference TRBV7-2 and TRBJ1-5): GAGVSQSPSNKVTEKGKDVELRCDPISGHTALYWYRQSLGQGLEFLIYFQGNSAPDKSGLPSDRFSAERTGGSVSTLTIQRTQQEDSAVYLCASSSRDLSNQPQHFGDGTRLSIL.